The 2 T cell receptor beta chains listed next were all sequenced from one sample in a study of blood T cell repertoires in COVID-19. Profiled with immunoSEQ multiplex PCR; TCRdb holds only in-frame clones, not every one. Of about 300,000 clones listed, approximately 88% were seen once; the top ten hold approximately 5%. The sequenced sample consisted of PBMCs or T cells enriched from blood (not recorded which). The receptors were sampled from a man aged 55 to 70 who had recovered from COVID-19.

The CDR3 sequence is CASSSTGGAYGYTF. The CDR3 DNA sequence: TGTGCCAGCAGCAGTACAGGGGGCGCCTATGGCTACACCTTC. V is TRBV5-5 and J is TRBJ1-2; 9 bases are a match to TRBD1. Trimming at V came to 4 bases and at J to 4 bases, leaving 5 bases not matched to a gene. CDR3 length equals 14 residues. Germline V CDR1 and CDR2: SGHKS, YYEKEE (reference sequence).

The table lists this clone with a few counts. V usage is TRBV29-1 and J usage is TRBJ1-2, with unresolved D. The length of the CDR3 is 15 residues. The V and J ends lost 3 bases and 1 base respectively, with 15 bases between them. CDR1 is SQVTM and CDR2 is ANQGSEA in the germline V gene. CDR3 protein: CSVDEPLVLNYGYTF. In DNA form, the CDR3 reads TGCAGCGTTGATGAGCCCCTGGTCCTTAACTATGGCTACACCTTC.